Included here is one TCR beta chain sequence, with context. Its specificity is unknown. The data derive from a study of a mutant IDH1 vaccine in newly diagnosed glioma. Study outcomes and limitations: Immune responses induced by the vaccine were seen in just over 90% of patients, spanning multiple MHC alleles.

Trimming removed 7 bases from V and 6 bases from J, with 16 bases in between. The CDR3 totals 13 residues. The germline V gene has CDR1 SEHNR and CDR2 FQNEAQ (reference sequence). Time point: baseline, week 1 (first vaccination visit). Treatment given: pre-vaccination baseline after standard-of-care therapy. Donors' newly diagnosed IDH1-mutant WHO grade 3 or 4 astrocytomas lacked nuclear ATRX. Assay: immunoSEQ multiplex PCR; the TCRdb copy retains only in-frame clones and omits some. The sample contains around 56,000 clones, more than 85% of which appear only once. This material consisted of PBMCs, taken from a glioma patient treated with radiotherapy, temozolomide or both. The source of this sequence is a middle-aged man with glioma. J is TRBJ2-7 and V is TRBV7-9; perhaps TRBD1 as D (5 bases). CDR3 sequence (DNA): TGTGCCAGCACCACATCAGGGCTGGGCGAGCAGTACTTC. Its translation is CASTTSGLGEQYF.